Each of the 3 T cell receptor beta chains below was sequenced from the same sample in a study of cytomegalovirus exposure and HLA in healthy donors. Clones were sequenced by immunoSEQ multiplex PCR, and TCRdb holds only the in-frame ones, with some missing. This sample yields about 200,000 clones, of which approximately 86% are seen a single time; about 2.7% belongs to the top ten. The specimen sequenced was PBMCs. Receptors originate from a woman under 30 in good health and CMV-seronegative.

This sequence joins TRBV18 and TRBJ1-3; D possibly corresponds to TRBD1 (5 bases). Trimming removed 6 bases at V and 0 bases at J, with 15 bases between. The germline V gene encodes CDR1 KGHSH and CDR2 LQKENI. CDR3 length: 16 amino acids. CDR3 protein: CASSPKTDPSGNTIYF. The CDR3 coding sequence is TGTGCCAGCTCCCCAAAGACAGATCCCTCTGGAAACACCATATATTTT.

This chain joins TRBV2 and TRBJ1-4; D is perhaps TRBD1 (5 bases). The ends were cut back, 0 bases at V and 8 bases at J, with 13 bases in the middle. The germline V gene encodes CDR1 SNHLY and CDR2 FYNNEI. The CDR3 has 15 residues. The CDR3 protein is CASSEARGGGEKLFF. CDR3 coding DNA: TGTGCCAGCAGTGAAGCTAGGGGCGGAGGGGAAAAACTGTTTTTT.

Of note for this clone: At one end, the junction sequence differs from germline, possibly due to a read error. The rearrangement joins TRBV7-2 to TRBJ2-2; D is perhaps TRBD2 (5 bases). There are 16 residues in the CDR3. Germline V CDR1 and CDR2: SGHTA, FQGNSA. The CDR3 spells CASSLVVFGETGELFF. CDR3 DNA sequence: TGTGCCAGCAGCTTAGTTGTATTCGGGGAAACCGGGGAACTGTTTTTT.